The following is a T cell receptor beta chain sequence with its context. This entry is derived from a study of human T cells and chemical hapten exposure. Overall study: Weekly scalp doses of diphenylcyclopropenone were given to patients during the roughly 23-week study.

Original processing notes: Across samples, TCR counts had a median of about 92,000 and ranged from roughly 23,224 to 750,000. TCRdb re-derived calls from the RACE reads in MiXCR, one entry per CDR3 protein. The V and J calls and clone size come from TCRdb's table, not from the authors' own analysis. The table records some 350,000 distinct CDR3 sequences, nearly 6.5% of them present only once. Time point meaning: patch test 2, 6 weeks after DPC sensitization. Treatment meaning: therapeutic diphenylcyclopropenone sensitization with weekly scalp DPC. Ahead of applying each patch test, blood was sampled. Each donor was an alopecia patient between 18 and 70 years of age who qualified for DPC. The material sequenced was whole blood, taken in connection with sensitization to the hapten diphenylcyclopropenone (DPC). The clonotype comes from a woman between 18 and 29 years old with alopecia areata. Some clones in this sample may be carry-over from other donors' samples.

The CDR3 here is CASSYSGTIVTEQYF. The CDR3 DNA follows: TGTGCCAGCAGTTACTCCGGGACTATTGTCACCGAGCAGTACTTC. The chain has TRBV6-2 or TRBV6-3 and TRBJ2-7, with 7 bases that match TRBD2. V shed 0 bases and J 6 bases; nucleotides not matched to a gene: 8. The CDR3 covers 15 residues. Germline CDR1 MNHEY, CDR2 SVGEGT.